By sample fraction, the clone carrying this T cell receptor beta chain is large (0.1 to 1%). The antigen is not known. The germline V gene encodes CDR1 MNHEY and CDR2 SVGAGI. The V and J ends lost 6 bases and 6 bases respectively, with 12 bases between them. This CDR3 is built from 13 residues. Multiplex touch-down PCR with TRB-A/B primers amplified rearranged V-D-J TRB sequences. TCRdb processed the multiplex PCR reads anew with MiXCR; each CDR3 protein has one entry. The sample has around 2,000 distinct CDR3 sequences, approximately 15% seen once. The record originates from a study of T cell repertoires in aging, cancer and after chemotherapy. The wider study: Six age groups, ranging from 30 or younger to 70 or older, included the donors. Roughly 8.8 million TCR reads made up the full dataset. General observations from the study: Healthy donors lost TCR diversity with age mainly through richness, cancer patients through richness and evenness.

The template was genomic DNA from peripheral blood, not RNA. The sequenced sample was blood. The chain combines TRBV6-5 with TRBJ2-1, with D possibly called TRBD1 or TRBD2 (6 bases each). The TCR was taken from a human donor with a solid tumor. This CDR3 is CASRKGGGNEQFF. Here the CDR3 DNA reads TGTGCCAGCAGGAAAGGAGGGGGCAATGAGCAGTTCTTC.